This T cell receptor beta chain is drawn from a study of blood T cells in healthy people across ages. Study-wide results and limits: Higher diversity, along with more naive CD4+ cells, distinguished long-lived donors from aged donors. Unknown CMV status may confound age-related changes in expanded clones.

As to this clonotype: Its antigen is still unknown. This sequence may be a read error, since a much larger clone differs from it by one base.

Primed by a sample-barcoded 5' primer and a J-beta primer mix, a second PCR proceeded for roughly 7 to 11 cycles. Template switching added a 12-random-nucleotide identifier to every cDNA molecule. Per sample, CDR3-containing paired-end reads numbered at least 2.5 million. TCRdb called the 5' RACE reads again in MiXCR, with one record for every CDR3 protein. This table has more than 800,000 distinct CDR3 sequences, 40% to 45% appearing once. The CDR3 consists of 13 residues. Germline lookup yields CDR1 MNHEY and CDR2 SMNVEV (reference sequence). The chain joins TRBV27 to TRBJ2-5; a possible D gene is TRBD2 (5 bases). The receptor was derived from a woman in her fifties or sixties in good health. Material: blood. The CDR3 coding sequence is TGTGTCAGCAGTCCAGGAGGATGGGAGACCCAGTACTTC. Its translation: CVSSPGGWETQYF.